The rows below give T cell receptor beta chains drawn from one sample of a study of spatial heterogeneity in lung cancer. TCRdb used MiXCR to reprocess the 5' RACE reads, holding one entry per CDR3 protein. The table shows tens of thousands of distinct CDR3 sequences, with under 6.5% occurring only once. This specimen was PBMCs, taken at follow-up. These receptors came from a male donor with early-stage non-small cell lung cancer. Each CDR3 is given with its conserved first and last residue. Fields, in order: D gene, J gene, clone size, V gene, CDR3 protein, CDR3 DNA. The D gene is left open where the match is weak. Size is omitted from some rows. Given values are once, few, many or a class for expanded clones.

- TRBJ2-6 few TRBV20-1 CSAREFPAGANVLTF TGCAGTGCTAGAGAGTTCCCCGCTGGGGCCAACGTCCTGACTTTC
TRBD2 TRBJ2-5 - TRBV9 CASSARGASGLQETQYF TGTGCCAGCAGCGCCCGTGGTGCTAGCGGTTTACAAGAGACCCAGTACTTC
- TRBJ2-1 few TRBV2 CASSEPGQKTYNEQFF TGTGCCAGCAGTGAACCAGGACAGAAAACCTACAATGAGCAGTTCTTC
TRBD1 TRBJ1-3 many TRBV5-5 CASRPGQGPSGNTIYF TGTGCCAGCAGACCGGGACAGGGACCGTCTGGAAACACCATATATTTT
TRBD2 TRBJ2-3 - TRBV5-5 CASSPRGLAGGGVTDTQYF TGTGCCAGCAGCCCACGGGGACTAGCGGGGGGCGGAGTTACAGATACGCAGTATTTT
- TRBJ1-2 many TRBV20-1 CSARDQGTGNYGYTF TGCAGTGCTAGAGATCAGGGGACGGGTAACTATGGCTACACCTTC
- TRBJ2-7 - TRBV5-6 CASSYRGTYEQYF TGTGCCAGCAGCTATAGGGGGACCTACGAGCAGTACTTC
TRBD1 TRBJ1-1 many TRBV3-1 CASSSGQGAAFF TGTGCCAGCAGCTCCGGACAGGGAGCAGCTTTCTTT
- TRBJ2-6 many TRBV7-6 CASSLGVGSPSGANVLTF TGTGCCAGCAGCTTAGGTGTGGGGTCTCCCTCTGGGGCCAACGTCCTGACTTTC
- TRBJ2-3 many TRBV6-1 CASTEVRSSADTQYF TGTGCCAGCACTGAAGTAAGGAGTTCCGCAGATACGCAGTATTTT
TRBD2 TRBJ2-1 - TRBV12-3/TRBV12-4 CASRSPTSRFYNEQFF TGTGCCAGCAGATCCCCGACTAGCAGATTTTACAATGAGCAGTTCTTC
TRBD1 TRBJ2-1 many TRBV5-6 CASSSGTGMNEQFF TGTGCCAGCAGCTCAGGGACAGGGATGAATGAGCAGTTCTTC
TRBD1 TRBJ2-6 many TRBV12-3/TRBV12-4 CASSLYGQGGVGANVLTF TGTGCCAGCAGCTTGTACGGACAGGGGGGAGTTGGGGCCAACGTCCTGACTTTC
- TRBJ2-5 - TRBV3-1 CASSQVGGAGETQYF TGTGCCAGCAGCCAAGTCGGGGGCGCCGGGGAGACCCAGTACTTC
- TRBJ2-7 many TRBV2 CASRAYEQYF TGTGCCAGCAGGGCCTACGAGCAGTACTTC
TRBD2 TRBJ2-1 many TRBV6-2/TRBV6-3 CASSLPSGGLADSYNEQFF TGTGCCAGCAGCCTCCCGTCTGGGGGACTAGCGGATTCCTACAATGAGCAGTTCTTC
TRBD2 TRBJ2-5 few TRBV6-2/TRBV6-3 CASSPGVAGKTRARTQYF TGTGCCAGCAGTCCCGGAGTAGCGGGAAAAACCCGAGCACGGACCCAGTACTTC
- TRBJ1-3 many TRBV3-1 CASSRLQDYSGNTIYF TGTGCCAGCAGCCGTCTACAGGACTACTCTGGAAACACCATATATTTT
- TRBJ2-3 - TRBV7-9 CASSLVLTGSTDTQYF TGTGCCAGCAGCTTAGTATTAACAGGGAGCACAGATACGCAGTATTTT
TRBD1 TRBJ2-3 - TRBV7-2 CASSMTGTGGPLADTQYF TGTGCCAGCAGCATGACCGGGACAGGGGGCCCGTTAGCAGATACGCAGTATTTT
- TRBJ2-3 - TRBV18 CASSPGATDTQYF TGTGCCAGCTCACCAGGGGCTACAGATACGCAGTATTTT
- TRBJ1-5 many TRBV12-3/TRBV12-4 CASRQADGGYQPQHF TGTGCCAGCAGACAGGCGGACGGGGGTTATCAGCCCCAGCATTTT
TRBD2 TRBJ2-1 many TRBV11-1 CASSLAGLAGGNEQFF TGTGCCAGCAGCTTAGCAGGACTAGCGGGAGGCAATGAGCAGTTCTTC
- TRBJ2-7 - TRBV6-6 CASRGPEHYEQYF TGTGCCAGCAGGGGGCCCGAGCACTACGAGCAGTACTTC
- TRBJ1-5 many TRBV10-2 CASNREESNQPQHF TGCGCCAGCAACAGGGAAGAGAGCAATCAGCCCCAGCATTTT
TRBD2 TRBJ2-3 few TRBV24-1 CATSDSGLAGASTDTQYF TGTGCCACCAGTGACTCCGGACTAGCGGGGGCTAGCACAGATACGCAGTATTTT
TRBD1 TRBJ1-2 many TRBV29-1 CSVSTPGQGAGGYTF TGCAGCGTTTCAACCCCTGGACAGGGGGCAGGCGGCTACACCTTC
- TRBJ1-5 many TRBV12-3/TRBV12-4 CASSPGTASNQPQHF TGTGCCAGCAGCCCCGGGACGGCTAGCAATCAGCCCCAGCATTTT
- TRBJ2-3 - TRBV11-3 CASSRAGTQITDTQYF TGTGCCAGCAGCAGAGCCGGGACCCAAATCACAGATACGCAGTATTTT
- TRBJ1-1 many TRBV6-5 CASSYGGRGTEAFF TGTGCCAGCAGTTACGGGGGGCGCGGCACTGAAGCTTTCTTT
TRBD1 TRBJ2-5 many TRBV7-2 CASSKNRGETQYF TGTGCCAGCAGCAAAAACAGGGGTGAGACCCAGTACTTC
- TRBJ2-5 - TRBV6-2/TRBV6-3 CASSYPSATQYF TGTGCCAGCAGTTACCCCTCGGCGACCCAGTACTTC
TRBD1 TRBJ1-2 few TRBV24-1 CATSDNTGELNGYTF TGTGCCACCAGTGACAATACAGGGGAGTTAAATGGCTACACCTTC
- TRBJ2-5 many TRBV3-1 CASSPTQETQYF TGTGCCAGCAGCCCCACCCAAGAGACCCAGTACTTC
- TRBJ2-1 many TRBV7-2 CASSLNSLAFDEQFF TGTGCCAGCAGCTTAAATTCGTTAGCTTTCGATGAGCAGTTCTTC
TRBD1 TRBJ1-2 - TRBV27 CASSLTAGGLYGYTF TGTGCCAGCAGTTTAACGGCAGGGGGTTTGTATGGCTACACCTTC
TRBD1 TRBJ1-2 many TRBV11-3 CASSSPGQGDYGYTF TGTGCCAGCAGCAGTCCGGGACAGGGGGACTATGGCTACACCTTC
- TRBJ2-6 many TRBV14 CASSQESDGRGPGANVLTF TGTGCCAGCAGCCAAGAATCGGACGGGCGGGGTCCTGGGGCCAACGTCCTGACTTTC
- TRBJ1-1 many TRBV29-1 CSASSRGGDNTEAFF TGCAGCGCCTCCTCGAGGGGGGGGGACAACACTGAAGCTTTCTTT
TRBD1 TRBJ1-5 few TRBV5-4 CASSLDRGYDPGNQPQHF TGTGCCAGCAGCTTGGACAGGGGGTACGATCCGGGCAATCAGCCCCAGCATTTT
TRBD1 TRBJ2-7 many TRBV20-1 CSARGQTYEQYF TGCAGTGCTAGGGGACAGACCTACGAGCAGTACTTC